The rows below give T cell receptor beta chains drawn from one sample of a study of T cell responses to AZD1222 COVID-19 vaccine. Clones were read by immunoSEQ multiplex PCR, and TCRdb kept only the in-frame ones, dropping some. The sample contains around 85,000 clones, under 90% of which appear only once. The sequences come from peripheral blood, collected 28 days after the second AZD1222 dose. Receptor source: an adult who received the AZD1222 COVID-19 vaccine. The CDR3 runs from the conserved cysteine through the conserved F or W.

V: TRBV9
CDR3: CASSPRLGGRFYEQYF

V: TRBV2
CDR3: CAQGSGMGEQFF

V: TRBV7-2
CDR3: CASSFQSGNTIYF

V: TRBV6-4
CDR3: CASSKERAVRYSNQPQHF

V: TRBV27
CDR3: CASSSGQSRGYTF

V: TRBV28
CDR3: CASSPRDRGRGGNQPQHF

V: TRBV6-2/TRBV6-3
CDR3: CASSYKGGGSYEQYF

V: TRBV29-1
CDR3: CSVDGDGTASTDTQYF

V: TRBV28
CDR3: CASSLPGPRINTGELFF

V: TRBV3-1/TRBV3-2
CDR3: CASSLGTGGNTEAFF